This is a list of T cell receptor beta chains from one sample in a study of blood T cell repertoires in COVID-19. The repertoire was sequenced with immunoSEQ multiplex PCR; TCRdb's copy has only in-frame clones and lacks some. The sample has 100,000 to 150,000 clones, about 88% seen once. Sequencing was done on a sample of peripheral blood. The receptors derive from a woman over 75 with acute or convalescent COVID-19. Each CDR3 is given with its conserved first and last residue. A D gene is named only where the DNA matches it firmly. Size is stated for part of the rows, as once, few or many counts, or as a class when the clone is expanded.

TRBV6-1	-	-	15	TRBJ1-1	CASSELRVGSTEAFF	TGTGCCAGCAGTGAACTCAGGGTGGGGTCGACTGAAGCTTTCTTT
TRBV28	-	once	16	TRBJ1-2	CASTTPPDRPTYGYTF	TGTGCCAGCACCACACCCCCCGACAGACCAACCTATGGCTACACCTTC
TRBV29-1	TRBD1	-	13	TRBJ1-2	CSVEWGTGYGYTF	TGCAGCGTTGAATGGGGGACAGGCTATGGCTACACCTTC
TRBV7-2	-	once	13	TRBJ1-1	CASRPQGNTEAFF	TGTGCCAGCAGACCACAGGGGAACACTGAAGCTTTCTTT
TRBV28	TRBD1	-	17	TRBJ1-3	CASSWGALGQGSNTIYF	TGTGCCAGCAGTTGGGGAGCGTTGGGACAGGGATCAAACACCATATATTTT
TRBV5-6	TRBD2	-	17	TRBJ2-1	CASSLPASGMHFNEQFF	TGTGCCAGCAGCTTGCCGGCTAGCGGGATGCACTTCAATGAGCAGTTCTTC
TRBV3-1/TRBV3-2	TRBD1	-	16	TRBJ2-2	CASSPLGQASTGELFF	TGTGCCAGCAGCCCCTTAGGACAGGCTTCCACCGGGGAGCTGTTTTTT
TRBV5-6	TRBD1	-	15	TRBJ2-1	CASSAGQGAHNEQFF	TGTGCCAGCAGTGCGGGACAGGGGGCCCACAATGAGCAGTTCTTC
TRBV6-5	-	-	13	TRBJ1-5	CASSYRENQPQHF	TGTGCCAGCAGTTATCGGGAAAATCAGCCCCAGCATTTT
TRBV5-1	-	-	15	TRBJ1-1	CASSLGGSRNTEAFF	TGCGCCAGCAGCTTGGGAGGGTCTCGGAACACTGAAGCTTTCTTT
TRBV7-9	-	-	14	TRBJ2-1	CASSYRSSYNEQFF	TGTGCCAGCAGTTACCGGAGCTCCTACAATGAGCAGTTCTTC
TRBV28	TRBD1	-	12	TRBJ2-7	CASSLAGGEQYF	TGTGCCAGCAGTTTAGCAGGGGGAGAGCAGTACTTC
TRBV5-5	-	once	14	TRBJ1-5	CASSLAGDGQPQHF	TGTGCCAGCAGCTTGGCAGGGGACGGGCAGCCCCAGCATTTT